This T cell receptor (beta chain) was identified during a study of blood T cell repertoires in COVID-19. Across the whole study: Acute and convalescent COVID-19 samples came from the United States, Italy and Spain. From T cells, B-cell-depleted T cells, or PBMCs came the material, which was cDNA or gDNA.

Using immunoSEQ multiplex PCR, the repertoire was profiled, and TCRdb retains in-frame clones only, with some absent. The table lists about 14,000 clones, around four fifths of them singletons, with approximately 15% in the top ten. Germline-derived CDR1 and CDR2 are LNHNV and YYDKDF (reference sequence). V lost 1 base and J lost 3; bases outside the gene matches: 12. The CDR3 has 17 amino acids. Material: peripheral blood. The J gene is TRBJ2-7, the V gene TRBV15; TRBD1 matches at 7 bases. This receptor was identified in a man aged 35 to 55 with active or convalescent COVID-19. CDR3 in amino acids: CATSRVGTGDPYYEQYF. CDR3 coding DNA: TGTGCCACCAGCAGAGTAGGCACAGGGGATCCCTACTACGAGCAGTACTTC. Supplemented by reference TRBV15 and TRBJ2-7, the full variable domain reads DAMVIQNPRYQVTQFGKPVTLSCSQTLNHNVMYWYQQKSSQAPKLLFHYYDKDFNNEADTPDNFQSRRPNTSFCFLDIRSPGLGDTAMYLCATSRVGTGDPYYEQYFGPGTRLTVT.